The 7 T cell receptor beta chains given below trace back to one sample, sequenced in a study of T cells after yellow fever vaccination. MiXCR was run by TCRdb on the 5' RACE reads, yielding one entry per CDR3 protein. Of about 68,000 distinct CDR3 sequences in the sample, approximately 7% are singletons; the top ten hold 37%. Sequences were derived from CD8+ T cells sorted from PBMCs, sampled 45 days after the first yellow fever vaccination. The receptors come from a young man who received the YFV17D yellow fever vaccine.

The table lists this clonotype with many counts. The rearrangement links TRBV29-1 to TRBJ1-2, with a tentative D call TRBD1 (5 bases). There are 13 residues in the CDR3. Trimming shortened V by 7 bases and J by 7 bases, and 19 bases separated the two germline ends. The germline V gene has CDR1 SQVTM and CDR2 ANQGSEA. The CDR3: CSARVGRGLGYTF. The CDR3 DNA is TGCAGCGCCCGAGTGGGGCGCGGGCTTGGCTACACCTTC.

This clonotype was detected many times. The genes are TRBV7-9 and TRBJ2-5, with a tentative D call TRBD2 (6 bases). V was cut by 2 bases and J by 4 bases, with 11 bases left in between. Germline CDR1 and CDR2: SEHNR and FQNEAQ (reference sequence). The CDR3 loop spans 14 amino acids. CDR3 DNA sequence: TGTGCCAGCAGCTTATTGGGAGGAGGAGAGACCCAGTACTTC. Translated: CASSLLGGGETQYF.

This clonotype was found many times. The chain couples TRBV4-1 to TRBJ2-2; D might be TRBD2 (5 bases). CDR3 size: 19 residues. Per germline, CDR1 MGHRA and CDR2 YSYEKL. Trimming took 2 bases from V and 0 from J, leaving 19 bases between them. The CDR3 DNA reads as TGCGCCAGCAGCCAACTTACTCGGGAATCGGGTACGAACACCGGGGAGCTGTTTTTT. Its translation: CASSQLTRESGTNTGELFF.

This clonotype has ten or more counts. The rearrangement links TRBV6-2 or TRBV6-3 to TRBJ1-1; D is uncertain. The germline CDR1 and CDR2 sequences are MNHEY and SVGEGT. Trimming stripped 0 bases from V and 3 bases from J, with 5 bases between. CDR3 length equals 13 residues. DNA of the CDR3: TGTGCCAGCAGTTACTCCCCAGACACTGAAGCTTTCTTT. It codes for CASSYSPDTEAFF.

This clonotype was counted at least ten times. V and J are TRBV5-8 and TRBJ2-1; D gene unclear. The CDR3 has 15 residues. The germline V gene has CDR1 SGHTS and CDR2 YDEGEE. Trimming stripped 4 bases from V and 2 bases from J, with 13 bases between. Written as DNA, the CDR3 is TGTGCCAGCAGCCTGGGCGTGGTAGCCTACAATGAGCAGTTCTTC. It translates to CASSLGVVAYNEQFF.

This clonotype appeared many times. V gene TRBV3-1 combines with J gene TRBJ2-3; no reliable D call. V gave up 1 base and J gave up 6 bases, with 14 bases separating them. This CDR3 contains 15 residues. Germline-derived CDR1 and CDR2 are LGHDT and YNNKEL (reference sequence). The chain's CDR3 is CASSQGNLETDTQYF. The CDR3 DNA reads as TGTGCCAGCAGCCAAGGAAATCTAGAGACGGATACGCAGTATTTT.

Many counts were recorded for this clonotype. The chain uses TRBV12-3 or TRBV12-4 and TRBJ2-7; D is uncertain. The CDR3 spans 12 residues. The ends were cut back, 5 bases at V and 6 bases at J, with 11 bases in the middle. The CDR3, as DNA: TGTGCCAGCAGTCTTGGGTTACTCGAGCAGTACTTC. This sequence encodes CASSLGLLEQYF.